The 20 T cell receptor beta chains reported below all come from one sample, sequenced in a study of PD-1 blockade in classical Hodgkin lymphoma. Time point defined: newly diagnosed, previously untreated cHL patient sample. CD4+ T cells were purified from thawed PBMCs by magnetic negative selection. Sequenced by immunoSEQ multiplex PCR; TCRdb stores in-frame clones only, minus some. The sample records about 30,000 clones, less than 90% being singletons. Sequences were obtained from CD4+ T cells from blood. These receptors all come from a human donor with classical Hodgkin lymphoma.

This clone is a singleton in its sample. A junction boundary mismatches the germline segment, possibly from a read error. The chain combines TRBV18 with TRBJ1-1; D may be TRBD1 (5 bases). Per the germline V gene, CDR1 is KGHSH and CDR2 is LQKENI. This CDR3 contains 15 residues. CDR3: CASTPVSTVNTEAFF. DNA of the CDR3: TGTGCCAGCACACCTGTTTCGACAGTGAACACTGAAGCTTTCTTT.

The chain employs TRBV12-5 and TRBJ2-2, with TRBD1 as a possible D gene (7 bases). Germline CDR1 LGHNT, CDR2 FRNRAP. CDR3 length: 16 residues. The V gene lost 0 bases and the J gene lost 3 bases, with 11 bases spanning the gap. The CDR3 loop reads CASGLVTGRYTGELFF. For the CDR3, the DNA is TGTGCTAGTGGTTTGGTGACAGGGAGGTACACCGGGGAGCTGTTTTTT.

Regarding this clone: Relative to the germline gene, one junction end is altered; a read error may explain this. The V and J genes are TRBV7-7 and TRBJ2-2; D possibly matches TRBD1 or TRBD2 (6 bases each). Germline CDR1 and CDR2: SSHAT and FNYEAQ (reference sequence). The CDR3 consists of 17 residues. CDR3 residues: CASSLGHRGLHTGELFF. The CDR3 DNA is TGTGCTAGCAGCTTAGGGCATCGGGGGCTCCACACCGGGGAGCTGTTTTTT.

The chain couples TRBV5-3 to TRBJ1-1; possibly TRBD1 for D (6 bases). TRBV5-3 is identified as an open reading frame with a role that is uncertain. The CDR3 consists of 13 residues. V was pared by 8 bases and J by 5 bases, with 16 bases between. DNA of the CDR3: TGTGCCAGCAAGGGGGAGATCGGAACTGAAGCTTTCTTT. As protein: CASKGEIGTEAFF.

This chain joins TRBV2 and TRBJ2-1, with 13 bases aligning to TRBD2. Trimming removed 6 bases from V and 6 bases from J; junction bases left unmatched: 5. CDR3 length equals 15 residues. CDR1 and CDR2 from the germline V gene are SNHLY and FYNNEI. The CDR3 reads CASRGGTSGANEQFF. CDR3 bases: TGTGCCAGCAGGGGCGGGACTAGCGGGGCCAATGAGCAGTTCTTC.

CDR3 protein: CASRSSGGDKETQYF. The CDR3 DNA reads as TGTGCCAGCAGATCCTCGGGGGGGGATAAAGAGACCCAGTACTTC. The genes are TRBV5-4 and TRBJ2-5; 8 bases fit TRBD2. Germline V gives CDR1 SGHNT, CDR2 YYREEE (reference sequence). V lost 5 bases to trimming and J lost 3 bases; unmatched junction nucleotides: 9. The CDR3 is 15 residues long.

The chain recombines TRBV5-8 with TRBJ2-3; 8 nucleotides agree with TRBD1. CDR1 is SGHTS, CDR2 YDEGEE, per germline. The CDR3 covers 15 residues. V lost 4 bases to trimming and J lost 3 bases; unmatched junction nucleotides: 7. In DNA, the CDR3 is TGTGCCAGCAGCCCCGGACAGGGTCCGACAGATACGCAGTATTTT. It codes for CASSPGQGPTDTQYF.

This chain joins TRBV30 and TRBJ2-2; D may be TRBD1 (5 bases). The V gene's germline CDR1 is GTSNPN and CDR2 SVGIG (reference sequence). Deletions cut 0 bases from V and 3 bases from J, with 14 bases between. CDR3 length equals 16 residues. CDR3 sequence: CAWSVRTFRDTGELFF. The CDR3 nucleotides are TGTGCCTGGAGTGTAAGGACATTTAGGGACACCGGGGAGCTGTTTTTT.

The chain joins TRBV4-1 to TRBJ2-5; 7 bases map to TRBD2. The V segment lost 3 bases and the J segment 4 bases; nucleotides outside the gene matches: 5. Germline V gene sequence: CDR1 MGHRA, CDR2 YSYEKL. The CDR3 extends over 14 amino acids. This chain's CDR3 is CASSQGGRRETQYF. The CDR3 region has the DNA TGCGCCAGCAGCCAGGGGGGGAGGAGAGAGACCCAGTACTTC.

This chain joins TRBV2 and TRBJ1-1; 9 positions agree with TRBD1. CDR1 and CDR2 (germline): SNHLY, FYNNEI. V dropped 7 bases and J dropped 4; count of bases not matched to a gene: 7. This CDR3 has 14 residues. This CDR3 is CASNLDRGFTEAFF. In nucleotides, the CDR3 is TGTGCCAGCAATTTAGACAGGGGGTTCACTGAAGCTTTCTTT.

The gene calls are TRBV6-1 and TRBJ2-7; D remains unclear. CDR1 and CDR2 (germline): MNHNS, SASEGT. This CDR3 has 13 amino acids. Trimming stripped 8 bases from V and 4 bases from J, with 15 bases between. CDR3: CASVGSPLYEQYV. For the CDR3, the DNA is TGTGCCAGCGTTGGATCTCCTCTTTACGAGCAGTACGTC.

This clone was picked up one time. This sequence joins TRBV5-1 and TRBJ2-5; 8 bases map to TRBD2. The CDR3 loop spans 16 amino acids. The V gene end was trimmed by 2 bases and the J gene end by 5 bases; junction bases not matched to a gene: 11. Germline-derived CDR1 and CDR2 are SGHRS and YFSETQ. The CDR3 sequence is CASSFFLAGDVETQYF. The CDR3 bases are TGCGCCAGCAGCTTCTTTCTAGCGGGTGATGTGGAGACCCAGTACTTC.

This CDR3 is CASSLVLAGGSETQYF. In nucleotides, the CDR3 is TGCGCCAGCAGCTTGGTTTTAGCGGGAGGGTCAGAGACCCAGTACTTC. The chain joins TRBV5-1 to TRBJ2-5, with TRBD2 identical over 11 bases. CDR1 is SGHRS and CDR2 is YFSETQ in the germline V gene. This CDR3 comprises 16 residues. The V and J ends lost 0 bases and 4 bases, in that order; junction bases with no gene match: 5.

The chain carries TRBV5-1 and TRBJ2-7; 7 bases align to TRBD2. Trimming at V came to 4 bases and at J to 3 bases, leaving 7 bases not matched to a gene. The V gene's germline CDR1 is SGHRS and CDR2 YFSETQ. CDR3 length: 14 residues. CDR3 region: CASSRRGVDYEQYF. CDR3 sequence (DNA): TGCGCCAGCAGCCGACGGGGGGTGGACTACGAGCAGTACTTC. The variable domain in full, completed from reference TRBV5-1 and TRBJ2-7, reads KAGVTQTPRYLIKTRGQQVTLSCSPISGHRSVSWYQQTPGQGLQFLFEYFSETQRNKGNFPGRFSGRQFSNSRSEMNVSTLELGDSALYLCASSRRGVDYEQYFGPGTRLTVT.

The chain links TRBV11-1 to TRBJ2-3; 8 bases fit TRBD2. Losses at the gene ends were 5 bases for V and 5 bases for J; bases not matched to a gene: 15. Per germline, CDR1 SGHAT and CDR2 FQDESV (reference sequence). The CDR3 extends over 17 amino acids. The CDR3 DNA sequence: TGTGCCAGCAGCGTAGGGACTAGTATTTCTGTATTAGATACGCAGTATTTT. Its protein is CASSVGTSISVLDTQYF.

In this sample, this clone turned up once. The chain uses TRBV7-9 and TRBJ1-2; 10 nucleotides align to TRBD1. The CDR3 contains 13 residues. Germline V gene lookup returns CDR1 SEHNR and CDR2 FQNEAQ (reference sequence). V lost 2 bases to trimming and J lost 9 bases; unmatched junction nucleotides: 3. The CDR3 spells CASSLRDRGSYTF. CDR3 nucleotide sequence: TGTGCCAGCAGCTTAAGGGACAGGGGTAGCTACACCTTC.

The chain links TRBV11-3 to TRBJ2-1, with TRBD2 matching 8 bases. Trimming removed 8 bases from V and 6 bases from J; junction bases left unmatched: 3. The CDR3 runs to 12 residues. CDR1 and CDR2 from the germline V gene are SGHNT and YENEEA. The CDR3 nucleotides are TGTGCCAGCTCCCGGGAGGGCAATGAGCAGTTCTTC. Translation gives CASSREGNEQFF.

This clone turned up a few times. V gene TRBV6-1 combines with J gene TRBJ1-1; D gene unclear. The CDR3 runs 12 residues. Germline assignment: CDR1 MNHNS and CDR2 SASEGT. The V gene lost 0 bases and the J gene lost 4 bases, with 3 bases spanning the gap. CDR3 residues: CASSEAFTEAFF. In nucleotides, the CDR3 is TGTGCCAGCAGTGAAGCTTTCACTGAAGCTTTCTTT.

The J gene is TRBJ2-3, the V gene TRBV7-9, with D uncertain. CDR1 SEHNR and CDR2 FQNEAQ come from the germline V gene (reference sequence). The CDR3 has 13 amino acids. The germline V and J ends were trimmed by 1 base and 4 bases, with 6 bases remaining between them. This CDR3 is CASSLVGPDTQYF. CDR3 DNA sequence: TGTGCCAGCAGCTTAGTGGGCCCAGATACGCAGTATTTT. The entire variable domain, with the rest obtained from reference TRBV7-9 and TRBJ2-3, is as follows: DTGVSQNPRHKITKRGQNVTFRCDPISEHNRLYWYRQTLGQGPEFLTYFQNEAQLEKSRLLSDRFSAERPKGSFSTLEIQRTEQGDSAMYLCASSLVGPDTQYFGPGTRLTVL.

The rearrangement links TRBV19 to TRBJ2-7; tentatively, D is TRBD2 (6 bases). Between the trimmed V and J ends, which lost 7 bases and 1 base, there was a span of 17 bases. The CDR3 has 15 amino acids. The germline V gene encodes CDR1 LNHDA and CDR2 SQIVND (reference sequence). In DNA form, the CDR3 reads TGTGCCAGTAACCGGGGCCCCAGCGGGTCCTACGAGCAGTACTTC. This encodes CASNRGPSGSYEQYF.